This T cell receptor beta chain was recorded in a study of shared clonotypes between healthy human individuals. Study context: Samples came from a couple of female and three male donors aged 18 to 49.

Caucasian adults living in Nashville, Tennessee, provided all samples. Points on this clone: Its antigen is still unknown.

Study outcomes and limitations: The sharing of around 5% of naive CD4 clonotypes was seen across a few donors.

Germline V gene sequence: CDR1 MDHEN, CDR2 SYDVKM. The CDR3 spans 12 residues. Losses at the gene ends were 6 bases for V and 9 bases for J; bases not matched to a gene: 5. Each PCR replicate from the sorted subsets contained 150 to 250 ng DNA, which is tens of thousands of T cell genomes. Some clones are missing from TCRdb's copy, which holds only in-frame ones; the method was immunoSEQ multiplex PCR. The sample shows hundreds of thousands of clones, 72% of them seen only once. The source material was memory CD4+ T cells sorted from blood. Subset in this sample: CD45RA-negative fraction. The receptor's source is a woman aged 30 to 39 in good health. The chain couples TRBV28 to TRBJ2-4; 7 nucleotides align to TRBD2. The CDR3 bases are TGTGCCAGCAGGATAAGGGAGGGCATTCAGTACTTC. Amino acid sequence: CASRIREGIQYF.